This T cell receptor beta chain was observed in a study of tumor-infiltrating lymphocytes in oesophageal squamous cell carcinoma. This clonotype was recorded a few times. V was pared by 2 bases and J by 10 bases, with 18 bases between. Germline CDR1 reads SGHTA; CDR2 reads FQGNSA. This CDR3 is built from 15 residues. One entry per CDR3 protein results from TCRdb running MiXCR on the PCR reads. The table has about 13,000 distinct CDR3 sequences, 45% to 60% seen once. The receptor's source is a female donor with esophageal squamous cell carcinoma. The sequenced material came from blood. The genes are TRBV7-2 and TRBJ2-1; TRBD2 might be the D (7 bases). The CDR3, as DNA: TGTGCCAGCAGCTTATTTTACGGGGGGCCTTACGAGCAGTTCTTC. The encoded protein is CASSLFYGGPYEQFF.